This TCR beta chain derives from a study of OX40 agonist ivuxolimab in advanced cancers. Describing the broader study: Ivuxolimab, which targeted the costimulatory receptor OX40 (CD134), was an agonistic, fully human IgG2 monoclonal antibody. Intravenous ivuxolimab was administered to patients every 2 weeks at six dose levels: 0.01, 0.1, 0.3, 1.5, 3 and 10 mg/kg. Of the approximately 53 patients in dose escalation, 19 had hepatocellular carcinoma, roughly 15 had melanoma, 9 had renal cell carcinoma and 9 had head and neck cancer. In the dose-escalation cohort, around four fifths of patients were male, and the mean age was approximately 60 years, with a range of about 23 to 85. Prior anti-PD-1, anti-PD-L1 or anti-CTLA-4 therapy was permitted, and approximately 40% of dose-escalation patients had received checkpoint inhibitors. Partial responses were achieved by three dose-escalation patients, of whom one had hepatocellular carcinoma and two had cutaneous melanoma. The point of sequencing TCRbeta in the periphery was to test whether ivuxolimab changed TCR sequence diversity and drove clonal T-cell expansion. The paper describes the monotherapy dose-escalation part (N ≈ 50 patients) of the phase I trial of ivuxolimab.

For sequencing of the TCRbeta CDR3 region, genomic DNA was extracted from the sorted cells. The immunoSEQ Assay was used to sequence the TCRbeta CDR3 regions. TCRdb holds this immuneACCESS table with in-frame rearrangements only. Some clones are missing; in checked studies, unresolved V genes explain under half, and the rest has no known cause. For this sample there are tens of thousands of clones; roughly 80% appear just once. The top ten hold over 25% of the sample. Its CDR3 holds 17 amino acids, cysteine through phenylalanine. The entry retains the CDR3 DNA only, 51 bases that are in frame from base 1. Looking up the germline V gene yields CDR1 SQVTM and CDR2 ANQGSEA. V ends up 6 bases short and J 4 bases short, with an unmatched junction base count of 19. About this clone: What this receptor recognizes is not known. Per-base quality was not reported, and no clone a single base away is much larger than it.

Results and caveats for the whole study, not just this receptor: After ivuxolimab, more expanded clones were found on average in CD8+ T cells than in CD4+ T cells. The antigen specificity of the peripheral T cells that underwent clonal expansion was not determined. At doses of 0.1 to 3.0 mg/kg, clonal expansion of both CD4+ and CD8+ blood T cells was observed from baseline to week 6. Low levels of normalized T-cell clonal expansion were also seen in some nonresponding patients. In partial responders in the 0.1-3.0 mg/kg groups, normalized peripheral clonal expansion was found to be among the lowest, especially among CD8+ T cells.

Patients with a history of autoimmune disease or receiving systemic immunosuppression were excluded from the trial. Peripheral blood for TCR sequencing was drawn from every dose cohort at baseline, at cycle 4 day 1 and at cycle 7 day 1. The samples were drawn from a first-in-human, open-label, multicenter phase I dose-escalation trial of ivuxolimab. Adults with locally advanced or metastatic melanoma, renal cell, hepatocellular, or head and neck squamous cell carcinoma were enrolled in the trial. Before TCR sequencing, CD4+ T cells and CD8+ T cells were sorted from peripheral blood as separate populations.

Source: CD4+ or CD8+ T cells sorted from blood, taken in a trial of the OX40 agonist ivuxolimab. The chain links TRBV29-1 with TRBJ2-7; 9 bases in the middle match TRBD2. The TCR was taken from an adult with an advanced solid tumor such as melanoma, head and neck, liver or kidney cancer. The CDR3 protein is CSVSSVDYSGSIYEQYF. The DNA sequence reads TGCAGCGTCTCGTCGGTGGATTATAGCGGGAGTATTTACGAGCAGTACTTC.